This section outlines one T cell receptor beta chain sequence together with its context. Measured with immunoSEQ multiplex PCR; TCRdb has only the in-frame clones, and not every one. Here the sample spans under 95,000 clones, roughly 85% being singletons. The sample originates from a study of T cell responses to AZD1222 COVID-19 vaccine. The CDR3 covers 15 residues. Looked up from germline, CDR1 is MNHEY and CDR2 is SMNVEV (reference sequence). V lost 3 bases to trimming and J lost 12 bases; unmatched junction nucleotides: 13. The receptor was isolated from an adult in good health. The chain combines TRBV27 with TRBJ2-1; TRBD2 matches at 8 bases. Sequences were derived from peripheral blood, sampled on day 0 of AZD1222 vaccination. The CDR3 here is CASSLGTRGGQVQFF. In DNA, the CDR3 is TGTGCCAGCAGTTTGGGGACTAGGGGGGGGCAAGTGCAGTTCTTC.